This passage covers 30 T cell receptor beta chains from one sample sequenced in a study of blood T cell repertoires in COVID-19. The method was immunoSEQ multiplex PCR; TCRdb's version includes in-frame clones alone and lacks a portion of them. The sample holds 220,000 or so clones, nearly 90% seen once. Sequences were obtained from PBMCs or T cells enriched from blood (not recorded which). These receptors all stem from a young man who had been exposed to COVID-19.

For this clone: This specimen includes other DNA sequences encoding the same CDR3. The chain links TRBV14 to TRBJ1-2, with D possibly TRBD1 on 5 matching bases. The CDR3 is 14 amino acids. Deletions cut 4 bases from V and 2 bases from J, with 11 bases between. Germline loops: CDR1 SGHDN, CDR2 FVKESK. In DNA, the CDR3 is TGTGCCAGCAGCCCTGGGGCGACAAACTATGGCTACACCTTC. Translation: CASSPGATNYGYTF.

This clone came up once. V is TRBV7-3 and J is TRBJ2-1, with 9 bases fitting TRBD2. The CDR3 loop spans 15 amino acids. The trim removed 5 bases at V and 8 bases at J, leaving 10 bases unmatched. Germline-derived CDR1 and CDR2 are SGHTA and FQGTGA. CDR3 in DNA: TGTGCCAGCAGCCAGGGACTAGCCGGTTTCGATGAGCAGTTCTTC. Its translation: CASSQGLAGFDEQFF.

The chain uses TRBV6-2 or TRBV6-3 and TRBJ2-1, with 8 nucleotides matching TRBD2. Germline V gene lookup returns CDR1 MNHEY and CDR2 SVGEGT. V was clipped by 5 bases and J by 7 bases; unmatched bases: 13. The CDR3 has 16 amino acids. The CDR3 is CASSRAGTSQRNEQFF. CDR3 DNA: TGTGCCAGCAGTCGTGCCGGGACTAGTCAGAGGAATGAGCAGTTCTTC.

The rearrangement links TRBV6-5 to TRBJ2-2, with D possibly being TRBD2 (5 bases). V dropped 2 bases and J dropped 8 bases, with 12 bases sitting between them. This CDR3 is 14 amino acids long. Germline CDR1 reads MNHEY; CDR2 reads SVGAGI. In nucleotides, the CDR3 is TGTGCCAGCAGTTACCCCAGCGGACGAGGGGAGCTGTTTTTT. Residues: CASSYPSGRGELFF.

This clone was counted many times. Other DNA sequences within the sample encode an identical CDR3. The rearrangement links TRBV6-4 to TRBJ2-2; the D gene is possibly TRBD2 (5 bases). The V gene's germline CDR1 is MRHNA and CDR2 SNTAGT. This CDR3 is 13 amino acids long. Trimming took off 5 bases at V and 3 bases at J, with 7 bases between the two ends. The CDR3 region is CASSPGDTGELFF. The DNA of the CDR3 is TGTGCCAGCAGTCCCGGGGACACCGGGGAGCTGTTTTTT.

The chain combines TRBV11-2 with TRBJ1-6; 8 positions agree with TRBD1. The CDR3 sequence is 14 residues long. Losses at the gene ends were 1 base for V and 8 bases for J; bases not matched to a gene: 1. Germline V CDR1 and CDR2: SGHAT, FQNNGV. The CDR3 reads CASSLGQGYSPLHF. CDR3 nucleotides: TGTGCCAGCAGCTTAGGACAGGGGTATTCACCCCTCCACTTT. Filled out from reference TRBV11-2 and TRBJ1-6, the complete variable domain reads EAGVAQSPRYKIIEKRQSVAFWCNPISGHATLYWYQQILGQGPKLLIQFQNNGVVDDSQLPKDRFSAERLKGVDSTLKIQPAKLEDSAVYLCASSLGQGYSPLHFGNGTRLTVT.

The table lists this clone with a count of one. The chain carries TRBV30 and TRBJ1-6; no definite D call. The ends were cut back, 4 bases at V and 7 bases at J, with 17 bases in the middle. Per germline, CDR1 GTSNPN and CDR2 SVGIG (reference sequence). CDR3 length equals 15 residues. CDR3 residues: CAWTKVQPGNSPLHF. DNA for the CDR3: TGTGCCTGGACCAAAGTTCAGCCCGGGAATTCACCCCTCCACTTT.

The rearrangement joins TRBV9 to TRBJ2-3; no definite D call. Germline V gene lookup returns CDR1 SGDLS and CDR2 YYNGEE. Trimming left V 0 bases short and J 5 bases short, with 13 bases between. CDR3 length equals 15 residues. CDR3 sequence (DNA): TGTGCCAGCAGCGTAGAAGGCACCCAGCGAGATACGCAGTATTTT. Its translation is CASSVEGTQRDTQYF.

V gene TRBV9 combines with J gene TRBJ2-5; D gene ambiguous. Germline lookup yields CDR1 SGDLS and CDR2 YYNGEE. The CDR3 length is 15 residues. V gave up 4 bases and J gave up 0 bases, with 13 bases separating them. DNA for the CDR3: TGTGCCAGCAGCCCCCACCAGGTGTACCAAGAGACCCAGTACTTC. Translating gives CASSPHQVYQETQYF.

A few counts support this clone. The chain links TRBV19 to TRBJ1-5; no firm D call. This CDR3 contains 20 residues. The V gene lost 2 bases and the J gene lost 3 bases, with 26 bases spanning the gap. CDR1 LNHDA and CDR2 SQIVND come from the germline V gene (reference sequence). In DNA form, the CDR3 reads TGTGCCAGTAGTATAAATGGGCCGTCAAGGCTACTCTCAACCAATCAGCCCCAGCATTTT. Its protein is CASSINGPSRLLSTNQPQHF.

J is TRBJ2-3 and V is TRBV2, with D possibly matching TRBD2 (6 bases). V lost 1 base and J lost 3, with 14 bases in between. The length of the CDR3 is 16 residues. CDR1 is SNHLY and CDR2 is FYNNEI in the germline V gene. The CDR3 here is CASSEERDFVTDTQYF. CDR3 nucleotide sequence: TGTGCCAGCAGTGAAGAACGGGACTTCGTGACAGATACGCAGTATTTT.

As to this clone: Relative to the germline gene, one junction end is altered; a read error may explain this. This CDR3 reads CASSLTSGGLYNERFF. Written as DNA, the CDR3 is TGTGCCAGCAGCTTAACTAGCGGGGGCCTCTACAATGAGCGGTTCTTC. J is TRBJ2-1 and V is TRBV7-8; 11 bases line up with TRBD2. This CDR3 contains 16 residues. From germline, CDR1 is SGHVS and CDR2 FQNEAQ.

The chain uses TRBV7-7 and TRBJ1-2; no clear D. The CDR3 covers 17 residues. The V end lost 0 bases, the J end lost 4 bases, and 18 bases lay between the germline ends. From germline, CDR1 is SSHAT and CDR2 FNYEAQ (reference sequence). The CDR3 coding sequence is TGTGCCAGCAGCTTAGCTGGGCCAACCGACCCCACCTATGGCTACACCTTC. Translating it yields CASSLAGPTDPTYGYTF.

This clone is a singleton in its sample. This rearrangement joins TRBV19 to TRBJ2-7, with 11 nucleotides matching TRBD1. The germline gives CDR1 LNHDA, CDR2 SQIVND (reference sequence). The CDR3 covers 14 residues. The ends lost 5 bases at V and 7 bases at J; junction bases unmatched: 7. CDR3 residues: CASSSGTGGREQYF. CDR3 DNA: TGTGCCAGTAGTTCCGGGACAGGGGGTCGGGAGCAGTACTTC.

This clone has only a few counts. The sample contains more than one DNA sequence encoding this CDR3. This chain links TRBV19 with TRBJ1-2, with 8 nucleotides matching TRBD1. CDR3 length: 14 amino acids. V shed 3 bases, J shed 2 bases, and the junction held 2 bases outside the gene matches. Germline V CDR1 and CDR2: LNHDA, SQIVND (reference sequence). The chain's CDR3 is CASSIQGANYGYTF. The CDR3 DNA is TGTGCCAGTAGTATTCAGGGGGCGAACTATGGCTACACCTTC.

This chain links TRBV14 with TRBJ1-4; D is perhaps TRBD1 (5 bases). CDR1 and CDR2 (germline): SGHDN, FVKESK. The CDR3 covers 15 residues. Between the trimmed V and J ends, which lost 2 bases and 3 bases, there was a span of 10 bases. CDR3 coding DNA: TGTGCCAGCAGCCAACCCAGGGTGGCTAATGAAAAACTGTTTTTT. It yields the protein CASSQPRVANEKLFF.

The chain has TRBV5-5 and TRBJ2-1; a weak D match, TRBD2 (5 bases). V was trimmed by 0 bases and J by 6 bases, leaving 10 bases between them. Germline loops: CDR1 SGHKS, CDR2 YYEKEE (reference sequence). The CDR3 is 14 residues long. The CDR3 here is CASSLGLLGNEQFF. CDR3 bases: TGTGCCAGCAGCTTGGGACTATTAGGCAATGAGCAGTTCTTC.

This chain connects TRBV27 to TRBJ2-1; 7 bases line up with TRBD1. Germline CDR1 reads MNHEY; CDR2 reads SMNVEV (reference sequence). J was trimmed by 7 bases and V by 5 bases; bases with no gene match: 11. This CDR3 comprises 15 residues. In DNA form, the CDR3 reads TGTGCCAGCAGTCCCCGATACAGGGGTAAAAATGAGCAGTTCTTC. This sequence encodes CASSPRYRGKNEQFF.

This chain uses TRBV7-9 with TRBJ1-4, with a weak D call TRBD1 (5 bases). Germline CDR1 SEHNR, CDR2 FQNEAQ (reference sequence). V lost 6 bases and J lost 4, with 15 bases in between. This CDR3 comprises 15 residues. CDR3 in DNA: TGTGCCAGCAGATCGGGACTCTCGGGTAATGAAAAACTGTTTTTT. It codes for CASRSGLSGNEKLFF.

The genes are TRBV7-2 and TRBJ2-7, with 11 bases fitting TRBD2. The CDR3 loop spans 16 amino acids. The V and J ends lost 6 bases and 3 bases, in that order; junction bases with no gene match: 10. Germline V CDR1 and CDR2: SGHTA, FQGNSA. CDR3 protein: CASRPSGGHRDYEQYF. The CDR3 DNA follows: TGTGCCAGCAGACCTAGCGGGGGGCACAGGGACTACGAGCAGTACTTC.

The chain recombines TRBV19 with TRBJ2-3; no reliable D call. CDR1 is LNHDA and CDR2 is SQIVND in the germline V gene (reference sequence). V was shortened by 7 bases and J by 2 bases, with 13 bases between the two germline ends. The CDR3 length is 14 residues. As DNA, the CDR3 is TGTGCCAGTACTCCTCAGTCGTTCACAGATACGCAGTATTTT. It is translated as CASTPQSFTDTQYF.

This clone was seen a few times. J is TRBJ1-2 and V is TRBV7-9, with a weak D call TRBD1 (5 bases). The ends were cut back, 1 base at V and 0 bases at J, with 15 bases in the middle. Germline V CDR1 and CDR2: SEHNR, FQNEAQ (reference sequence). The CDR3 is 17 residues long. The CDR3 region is CASSLGRARVTNYGYTF. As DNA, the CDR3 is TGTGCCAGCAGCTTAGGACGAGCCAGGGTAACTAACTATGGCTACACCTTC.

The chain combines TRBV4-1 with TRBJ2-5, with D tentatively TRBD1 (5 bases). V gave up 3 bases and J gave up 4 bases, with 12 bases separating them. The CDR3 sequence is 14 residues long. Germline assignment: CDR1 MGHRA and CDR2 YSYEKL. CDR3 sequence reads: CASSHPPRVETQYF. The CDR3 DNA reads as TGCGCCAGCAGCCACCCACCCAGGGTAGAGACCCAGTACTTC.

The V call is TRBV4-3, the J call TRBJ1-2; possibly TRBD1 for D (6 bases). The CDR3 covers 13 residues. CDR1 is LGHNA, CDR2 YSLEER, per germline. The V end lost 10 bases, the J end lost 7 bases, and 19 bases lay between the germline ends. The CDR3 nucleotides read TGCGCCACCGCCAGCGGGGGCGCGGGTGGCTACACCTTC. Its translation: CATASGGAGGYTF.

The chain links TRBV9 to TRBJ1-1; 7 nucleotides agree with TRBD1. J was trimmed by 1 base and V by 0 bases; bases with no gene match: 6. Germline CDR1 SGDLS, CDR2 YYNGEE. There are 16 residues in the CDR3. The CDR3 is CASSVAAGQTNTEAFF. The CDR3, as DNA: TGTGCCAGCAGCGTAGCCGCGGGACAGACGAACACTGAAGCTTTCTTT. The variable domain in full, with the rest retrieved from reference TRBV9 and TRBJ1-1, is DSGVTQTPKHLITATGQRVTLRCSPRSGDLSVYWYQQSLDQGLQFLIQYYNGEERAKGNILERFSAQQFPDLHSELNLSSLELGDSALYFCASSVAAGQTNTEAFFGQGTRLTVV.

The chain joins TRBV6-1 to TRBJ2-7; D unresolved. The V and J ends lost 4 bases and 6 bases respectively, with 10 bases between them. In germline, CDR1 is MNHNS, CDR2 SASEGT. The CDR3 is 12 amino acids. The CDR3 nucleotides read TGTGCCAGCAGTGGAGCCCCGCGCGAGCAGTACTTC. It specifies CASSGAPREQYF.

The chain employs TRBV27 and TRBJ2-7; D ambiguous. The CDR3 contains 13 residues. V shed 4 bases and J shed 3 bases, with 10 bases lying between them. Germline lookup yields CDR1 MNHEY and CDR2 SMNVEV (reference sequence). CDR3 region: CASSSSSGYEQYF. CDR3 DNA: TGTGCCAGCAGTTCCTCCTCCGGCTACGAGCAGTACTTC.

CDR3 protein: CATGGQPQHF. In DNA, the CDR3 is TGTGCCACCGGAGGTCAGCCCCAGCATTTT. The rearrangement joins TRBV19 to TRBJ1-5; D ambiguous. Looked up from germline, CDR1 is LNHDA and CDR2 is SQIVND (reference sequence). Trimming pared 10 bases from V and 6 bases from J, leaving 7 bases between. CDR3 size: 10 residues.

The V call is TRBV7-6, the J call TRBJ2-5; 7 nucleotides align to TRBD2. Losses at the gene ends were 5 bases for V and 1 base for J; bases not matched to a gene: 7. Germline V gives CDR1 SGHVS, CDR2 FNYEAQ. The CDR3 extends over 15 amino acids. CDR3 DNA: TGTGCCAGCAGCCTCGGGACTATCCTCCAAGAGACCCAGTACTTC. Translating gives CASSLGTILQETQYF.

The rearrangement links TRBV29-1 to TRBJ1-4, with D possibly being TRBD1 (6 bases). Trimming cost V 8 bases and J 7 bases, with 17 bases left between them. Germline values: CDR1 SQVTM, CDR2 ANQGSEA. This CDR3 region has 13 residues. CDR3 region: CSSGQGRFEKLFF. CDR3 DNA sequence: TGCAGCTCCGGCCAGGGGCGGTTTGAAAAACTGTTTTTT.